This T cell receptor (beta chain) was observed in a study of blood T cell repertoires in COVID-19 (dated by TCRdb to 2019 to 2021). Notes on the research overall: Samples covering the acute and convalescent phases of COVID-19 were provided by collaborators in the United States, Italy and Spain. The material from the prospective study consisted of cDNA or gDNA derived from T cells, B-cell-depleted T cells, or PBMCs. The dataset comprised deeply sampled blood TCRbeta repertoires from subjects exposed to, actively infected with, or recovered from COVID-19. The repertoires were released in a freely available public database meant as a resource for research on the immune response to SARS-CoV-2. The samples were drawn from two sources: the first 160 participants of the ongoing ImmuneRACE study, and fewer than 1,500 subjects contributed by 6 global collaborators. Sample metadata almost always included a de-identified subject ID, COVID-19 status, age in years and sex. Where available, HLA class I and class II types were obtained from metadata supplied by the sample provider rather than from assay-based typing.

The immunoSEQ Assay, a bias-controlled multiplex PCR, was used to amplify TCRbeta CDR3 regions from genomic DNA. From the authors' description of their analysis: Nucleated cell counts per sample were estimated from amplification of reference gene primers within the assay. Sequence reads were collapsed and filtered to measure the absolute abundance of every unique TCRbeta CDR3 rearrangement. For each sample, productive Simpson clonality was calculated as the square root of Simpson's diversity index across productive rearrangements. TCRdb took over this immuneACCESS table, retaining in-frame rearrangements with V and J assigned. Such tables are incomplete; in checked studies, under half of the missing clones stem from an unresolved V gene, and the remainder is unexplained. That table is the source of V, J and clone size, and D and trimming were worked out from the DNA. This sample comprises under 250,000 clones, over 70% of them detected only once. The ten largest account for roughly 7.8% of the sample.

Note on this clone: Its antigen remains undetermined. Base qualities were left out, and no much larger clone turns up one base away.

What the work shows at the level of the full study, not this receptor alone: How much clinical and demographic metadata was included differed by source and by participant, and the metadata was provided uncurated.

Whole blood was collected in K2EDTA tubes by collaborating institutions according to the institutions' own protocols. For TCRbeta analysis, collaborators shipped samples in one of three forms: frozen whole blood, isolated PBMCs, or DNA extracted from either of those sample types. The CDR3, from cysteine to phenylalanine, totals 13 residues. The entry retains the CDR3 DNA only, 39 bases that are in frame from base 1. The germline V gene supplies CDR1 SGHVS and CDR2 FNYEAQ. Germline trimming amounts to 5 bases on V and 6 bases on J, with 2 as the count of junction bases outside the gene matches. Sequenced input: peripheral blood. The rearrangement joined TRBV7-6 to TRBJ2-3; 10 bases in the junction line up with TRBD2. The receptor was derived from a man aged 40-50 years with active or convalescent COVID-19. The encoded CDR3 is CASSPGLADTQYF. The DNA reads as follows: TGTGCCAGCAGCCCGGGACTAGCGGATACGCAGTATTTT.